Detailed here is one TCR beta chain. Antigen: not known. The data were taken from a study of CD8 T cells in Susac syndrome. Regarding the study as a whole: Individuals included in the TCR sequencing and HLA analysis were acknowledged by the study to be relatively few in number.

The ends were cut back, 3 bases at V and 0 bases at J, with 14 bases in the middle. The CDR3 is 16 residues long. CDR1 and CDR2 (germline): DFQATT, SNEGSKA (reference sequence). The RNA input was about 0.45 to 1 ug, and it was reverse transcribed with random hexamers. Amplification of TCR beta CDR3 by immunoSEQ multiplex PCR spanned 54 Vbeta and 13 Jbeta. MiXCR, run by TCRdb on the immunoSEQ multiplex PCR reads, gives a single entry per CDR3 protein. Here the sample spans more than 65,000 distinct CDR3 sequences, approximately 95% being singletons. Sample: CD8+ T cells from PBMCs. The chain couples TRBV20-1 to TRBJ2-2; no firm D call. This clonotype was obtained from a human donor with Susac syndrome. Here the CDR3 reads CSASPRVVSNTGELFF. The CDR3, as DNA: TGCAGTGCTAGCCCTAGAGTCGTCTCGAACACCGGGGAGCTGTTTTTT.